These 20 T cell receptor beta chains were sequenced from one sample in a study of T cell repertoires in cytomegalovirus infection. From the reads, TCRdb called clonotypes with MiXCR, one entry per CDR3 protein. The table has 290,000 or so distinct CDR3 sequences, about 8.8% seen once. The source material was PBMCs. The receptor source for this set is a human donor in good health (CMV status not recorded). Some clones in this sample may be carry-over from other donors' samples.

This clonotype was detected only a few times. The rearrangement uses TRBV6-1 and TRBJ2-5; D is ambiguous. Germline V gene data show CDR1 as MNHNS and CDR2 as SASEGT. CDR3 length: 13 residues. V was shortened by 7 bases and J by 9 bases, with 18 bases between the two germline ends. The CDR3 spells CASTPGLAGPQYF. As DNA, the CDR3 is TGTGCCAGCACCCCCGGATTAGCCGGACCCCAGTACTTC.

This clonotype was observed many times. This rearrangement joins TRBV10-3 to TRBJ1-1; unclear D gene. V was trimmed by 0 bases and J by 0 bases, leaving 8 bases between them. This CDR3 comprises 15 residues. The germline V gene has CDR1 ENHRY and CDR2 SYGVKD. The CDR3 region is CAISESRVLNTEAFF. CDR3 DNA: TGTGCCATCAGTGAGTCTAGGGTACTGAACACTGAAGCTTTCTTT.

The sample holds many counts of this clonotype. CDR3 DNA sequence: TGTGCCAGCAGTCTTACAGGGAAACGGGAGGGAGCTTTCTTT. Residues: CASSLTGKREGAFF. V and J are TRBV12-3 or TRBV12-4 and TRBJ1-1; perhaps TRBD1 as D (6 bases). Trimming shortened V by 5 bases and J by 10 bases, and 20 bases separated the two germline ends. This CDR3 region has 14 residues.

This clonotype has just one count. The chain employs TRBV20-1 and TRBJ2-7, with 7 bases aligning to TRBD1. The CDR3 has 13 amino acids. Germline V gene sequence: CDR1 DFQATT, CDR2 SNEGSKA (reference sequence). The junction had 8 bases not matched to a gene; V was cut back by 3 bases and J by 6 bases. The CDR3 spells CSARETTGLEQYV. The CDR3 coding sequence is TGCAGTGCTAGGGAAACGACAGGGCTCGAGCAGTACGTC.

The V and J genes are TRBV20-1 and TRBJ2-3; D is perhaps TRBD2 (6 bases). Germline V lookup: CDR1 DFQATT, CDR2 SNEGSKA (reference sequence). Trimming removed 5 bases at V and 6 bases at J, with 18 bases between. This CDR3 comprises 14 residues. Written as DNA, the CDR3 is TGCAGTGCTCCGGGACTCACTTTGGGGGATACGCAGTATTTT. Translated, it gives CSAPGLTLGDTQYF.

This clonotype was seen at least ten times. This chain joins TRBV2 and TRBJ2-7; no firm D call. The germline CDR1 and CDR2 sequences are SNHLY and FYNNEI. V lost 4 bases and J lost 3, with 7 bases in between. The CDR3 runs 12 residues. The CDR3 protein is CASSVGGYEQYV. The CDR3 DNA reads TGTGCCAGCAGTGTGGGCGGCTACGAGCAGTACGTC.

The chain combines TRBV6-2 or TRBV6-3 with TRBJ2-7, with D perhaps given as TRBD1 or TRBD2 (6 bases each). Germline assignment: CDR1 MNHEY and CDR2 SVGEGT. V gave up 5 bases and J gave up 0 bases, with 14 bases separating them. CDR3 length equals 15 residues. DNA for the CDR3: TGTGCCAGCAGTACCCGAAGGGGGGTCTCCTACGAGCAGTACGTC. Amino acids: CASSTRRGVSYEQYV.

In this sample, this clonotype turned up many times. The V call is TRBV5-5, the J call TRBJ2-7; 7 bases are shared with TRBD1. V shed 0 bases and J 6 bases; nucleotides not matched to a gene: 12. This CDR3 has 16 amino acids. From germline, CDR1 is SGHKS and CDR2 YYEKEE (reference sequence). The CDR3 DNA reads TGTGCCAGCAGCTTGGAACCAAACCGGGACAGAGGCGAGCAGTACGTC. This codes for CASSLEPNRDRGEQYV.

In this sample, this clonotype turned up many times. The chain has TRBV7-8 and TRBJ2-1, with a tentative D call TRBD2 (5 bases). The CDR3 is 15 amino acids. Trimming removed 5 bases from V and 9 bases from J, with 20 bases in between. CDR1 and CDR2 (germline): SGHVS, FQNEAQ. CDR3 in amino acids: CASSPRPTGSSEQFF. The CDR3 DNA follows: TGTGCCAGCAGCCCCCGGCCAACGGGATCAAGTGAGCAGTTCTTC.

This clonotype showed up many times. The rearrangement joins TRBV6-1 to TRBJ2-7, with 7 positions matching TRBD1. The V gene end was trimmed by 4 bases and the J gene end by 3 bases; junction bases not matched to a gene: 6. CDR3 length: 14 residues. Germline V gene data show CDR1 as MNHNS and CDR2 as SASEGT. DNA of the CDR3: TGTGCCAGCAGTGGGGGAGCAGGGGGCTACGAGCAGTACTTC. This translates into CASSGGAGGYEQYF.

This clonotype was observed many times. The chain recombines TRBV7-9 with TRBJ2-1; D is unclear. The V gene lost 1 base and the J gene lost 7 bases, with 5 bases spanning the gap. The CDR3 consists of 12 residues. CDR1 and CDR2 (germline): SEHNR, FQNEAQ (reference sequence). The CDR3 DNA is TGTGCCAGCAGCTTAGGAGAGAATGAGCAGTTCTTC. Translation: CASSLGENEQFF.

This clonotype has ten or more counts. The V and J genes are TRBV7-2 and TRBJ1-2, with 7 bases that match TRBD1. In germline, CDR1 is SGHTA, CDR2 FQGNSA. V shed 5 bases, J shed 6 bases, and the junction held 9 bases outside the gene matches. The CDR3 is 14 residues long. CDR3: CASSLQGRGDGYTF. CDR3 DNA sequence: TGTGCCAGCAGCCTGCAGGGCAGGGGGGATGGCTACACCTTC. The whole variable domain, remainder taken from reference TRBV7-2 and TRBJ1-2, is GAGVSQSPSNKVTEKGKDVELRCDPISGHTALYWYRQSLGQGLEFLIYFQGNSAPDKSGLPSDRFSAERTGGSVSTLTIQRTQQEDSAVYLCASSLQGRGDGYTFGSGTRLTVV.

The chain employs TRBV7-9 and TRBJ1-2; possibly TRBD1 for D (5 bases). This CDR3 spans 13 amino acids. CDR1 and CDR2 from the germline V gene are SEHNR and FQNEAQ (reference sequence). Trimming left V 2 bases short and J 7 bases short, with 11 bases between. The CDR3 protein is CASSLRQTAGYTF. The CDR3 coding sequence is TGTGCCAGCAGCTTACGACAGACAGCTGGCTACACCTTC.

This clonotype appeared many times. The rearrangement joins TRBV2 to TRBJ1-1; D is ambiguous. Trimming pared 4 bases from V and 0 bases from J, leaving 9 bases between. CDR1 SNHLY and CDR2 FYNNEI come from the germline V gene. The CDR3 contains 14 residues. CDR3 sequence (DNA): TGTGCCAGCAGTGCTGACACGTTGAACACTGAAGCTTTCTTT. Residues: CASSADTLNTEAFF.

This clonotype has a count of ten or more. This sequence joins TRBV29-1 and TRBJ1-1; TRBD1 matches 7 bases. Trimming took 8 bases from V and 1 from J; bases not matched to a gene: 10. CDR3 size: 14 residues. From germline, CDR1 is SQVTM and CDR2 ANQGSEA. CDR3 amino acids: CSSTAGTANTEAFF. The CDR3 DNA reads as TGCAGCTCTACGGCCGGGACAGCGAACACTGAAGCTTTCTTT.

This clonotype was found many times. The rearrangement joins TRBV20-1 to TRBJ2-5, with 8 nucleotides matching TRBD1. Germline lookup yields CDR1 DFQATT and CDR2 SNEGSKA (reference sequence). This CDR3 region has 14 residues. V trimming: 2 bases; J trimming: 4 bases; junction bases outside the gene matches: 6. CDR3 in DNA: TGCAGTGCTAGATCAGGACAGGGTAGAGAGACCCAGTACTTC. As protein: CSARSGQGRETQYF.

There are many counts of this clonotype. The CDR3 DNA reads as TGTGCCAGCAGGGCAGGTAATCAGCCCCAGCATTTT. Translated, it gives CASRAGNQPQHF. The V call is TRBV6-2 or TRBV6-3, the J call TRBJ1-5, with D uncertain. The CDR3 is 12 residues long. Germline V lookup: CDR1 MNHEY, CDR2 SVGEGT. Trimming cost V 6 bases and J 4 bases, with 7 bases left between them.

The table lists this clonotype with many counts. The J gene is TRBJ2-1, the V gene TRBV18; D not resolved. V was clipped by 1 base and J by 5 bases, with 18 bases between them. Germline loops: CDR1 KGHSH, CDR2 LQKENI. CDR3 length equals 17 residues. CDR3 DNA sequence: TGTGCCAGCTCACCACGGCAAGGTTTTAAGGGCGACAATGAGCAGTTCTTC. Encoded protein: CASSPRQGFKGDNEQFF.

This clonotype was observed at least ten times. The rearrangement links TRBV6-6 to TRBJ2-2; a weak D match, TRBD1 (6 bases). V was pared by 4 bases and J by 4 bases, with 10 bases between. Germline CDR1 is MNHNY and CDR2 is SVGAGI (reference sequence). This CDR3 contains 14 residues. For the CDR3, the DNA is TGTGCCAGCAGTTCGGGACAAACCACCGGGGAGCTGTTTTTT. Amino acid sequence: CASSSGQTTGELFF.

This clonotype was found many times. The DNA for the CDR3 is TGTGCCAGTACCACAGGGTTCCTGAACACCGGGGAGCTGTTTTTT. Its protein product is CASTTGFLNTGELFF. V and J are TRBV19 and TRBJ2-2; D is possibly TRBD1 (6 bases). With 7 bases removed from V and 1 base from J, the gap between germline ends came to 13 bases. The germline V gene has CDR1 LNHDA and CDR2 SQIVND (reference sequence). The CDR3 is made up of 15 amino acids.